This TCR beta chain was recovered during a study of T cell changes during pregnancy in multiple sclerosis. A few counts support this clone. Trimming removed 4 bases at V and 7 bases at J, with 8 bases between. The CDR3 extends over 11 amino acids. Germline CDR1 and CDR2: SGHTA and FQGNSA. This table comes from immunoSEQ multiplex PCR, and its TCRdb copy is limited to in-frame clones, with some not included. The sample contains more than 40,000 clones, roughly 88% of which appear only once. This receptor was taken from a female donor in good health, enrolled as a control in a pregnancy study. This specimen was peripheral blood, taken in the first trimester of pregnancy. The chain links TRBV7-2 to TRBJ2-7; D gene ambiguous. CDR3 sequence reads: CASSSRGEQYF. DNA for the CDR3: TGTGCCAGCAGCTCTAGAGGTGAGCAGTACTTC.